Listed below are T cell receptor beta chains from one sample, sequenced in a study of blood T cell repertoires in COVID-19. The method was immunoSEQ multiplex PCR; TCRdb's version includes in-frame clones alone and lacks a portion of them. The data show under 150,000 clones, with more than 70% seen just once and about 6.3% held by the top ten. Sequenced: peripheral blood. The receptors derive from a man at least 80 years old with active or convalescent COVID-19. Each CDR3 is given with its conserved first and last residue. D genes are given only for firm matches. Clone size appears in some rows only: once, few, many, or a class for an expanded clone.

>once|NA|18|TRBJ1-2|TRBV30
TGTGCCTGGAGCGTCGCCCCCGTAGGGACAAAACTTAACTATGGCTACACCTTC
CAWSVAPVGTKLNYGYTF
>few|TRBD1|15|TRBJ1-6|TRBV5-4
TGTGCCAGCAGCCCGGGACAGGGCTTGGGGTCACCCCTCCACTTT
CASSPGQGLGSPLHF
>NA|NA|15|TRBJ2-7|TRBV7-9
TGTGCCAGCAGCTTGGGGGGGCCATCCCCCTACGAGCAGTACTTC
CASSLGGPSPYEQYF
>NA|NA|14|TRBJ2-3|TRBV9
TGTGCCAGCAGCGTAGCGGGGGTCACAGATACGCAGTATTTT
CASSVAGVTDTQYF
>NA|NA|15|TRBJ1-3|TRBV28
TGTGCCAGCAGTTTATTTGTATCTGGAGTCAACACCATATATTTT
CASSLFVSGVNTIYF
>NA|TRBD2|13|TRBJ2-5|TRBV19
TGTGCCAGTAGTAATCGGCGGGGGGAGACCCAGTACTTC
CASSNRRGETQYF
>NA|TRBD1|16|TRBJ2-7|TRBV4-3
TGCGCCAGCAGCCAAGATTATAAGGGGGCCTATTACGAGCAGTACTTC
CASSQDYKGAYYEQYF
>NA|TRBD2|16|TRBJ2-3|TRBV5-4
TGTGCCAGCAGCCTGGGACTAGCGGAGACCACAGATACGCAGTATTTT
CASSLGLAETTDTQYF
>NA|NA|13|TRBJ2-7|TRBV5-4
TGTGCCAGCAGCTTGATGGGCAGGGCCGAGCAGTACTTC
CASSLMGRAEQYF
>NA|NA|13|TRBJ1-2|TRBV7-2
TGTGCCAGCAGCTTGGGCAGGGGTTATGGCTACACCTTC
CASSLGRGYGYTF
>NA|TRBD2|18|TRBJ2-2|TRBV3-1/TRBV3-2
TGTGCCAGCAGCCAAGATGCTTTAGCGGGGGGGCGAACCGGGGAGCTGTTTTTT
CASSQDALAGGRTGELFF
>NA|TRBD2|14|TRBJ2-1|TRBV6-5
TGTGCCAGCATCCTAAACGGGGGGGATGGTGAGCAGTTCTTC
CASILNGGDGEQFF
>NA|TRBD1|13|TRBJ1-1|TRBV4-1
TGCGCCACTTCCGGACAGGTTAACACTGAAGCTTTCTTT
CATSGQVNTEAFF
>NA|TRBD2|14|TRBJ2-5|TRBV7-7
TGTGCCAGCAGCTCCCGCGGGGGGCGGGAGACCCAGTACTTC
CASSSRGGRETQYF
>NA|NA|13|TRBJ2-5|TRBV5-1
TGCGCCAGCAGCTTGGGCAGCCAAGAGACCCAGTACTTC
CASSLGSQETQYF
>NA|TRBD2|16|TRBJ2-2|TRBV28
TGTGCCAGCAGTTTACGCGGGGGGGCTGGAACCGGGGAGCTGTTTTTT
CASSLRGGAGTGELFF
>NA|TRBD2|18|TRBJ2-3|TRBV3-1/TRBV3-2
TGTGCCAGCAGTAGACTAGCGGGGGGCCTAGGGGGCACAGATACGCAGTATTTT
CASSRLAGGLGGTDTQYF
>NA|TRBD1|17|TRBJ1-5|TRBV7-6
TGTGCCAGCAGCCTCGCCCCGACAGGGGCAGGCAATCAGCCCCAGCATTTT
CASSLAPTGAGNQPQHF
>NA|TRBD1|13|TRBJ1-6|TRBV10-3
TGTGCCATCACTATGGACAGGGATTCACCCCTCCACTTT
CAITMDRDSPLHF
>NA|NA|14|TRBJ2-2|TRBV27
TGTGCCAGCAGTCTAGCTACGAACACCGGGGAGCTGTTTTTT
CASSLATNTGELFF
>NA|TRBD1|15|TRBJ2-1|TRBV6-2/TRBV6-3
TGTGCCAGCAGTCGCGTCAAGGACAGGCACAATGAGCAGTTCTTC
CASSRVKDRHNEQFF
>NA|NA|11|TRBJ2-1|TRBV3-1/TRBV3-2
TGTGCCAGCAGCCAATACGGTGAGCAGTTCTTC
CASSQYGEQFF
>NA|NA|13|TRBJ1-4|TRBV7-9
TGTGCCAGCAGCTTAACCAGTAAAGAAAAACTGTTTTTT
CASSLTSKEKLFF
>NA|NA|14|TRBJ1-4|TRBV2
TGTGCCAGCAGTGCCGACAGTTATAATGAAAAACTGTTTTTT
CASSADSYNEKLFF
>NA|NA|12|TRBJ2-7|TRBV5-1
TGCGCCAGCAGCTTGACCAGATACGAGCAGTACTTC
CASSLTRYEQYF
>NA|TRBD2|12|TRBJ2-7|TRBV24-1
TGTGCCACCTCCCCCGGGGAGGGCGAGCAGTACTTC
CATSPGEGEQYF
>NA|NA|16|TRBJ2-5|TRBV18
TGTGCCAGCTCACCCGTAGGGGACTGGTACCAAGAGACCCAGTACTTC
CASSPVGDWYQETQYF
>NA|TRBD1|14|TRBJ1-6|TRBV7-9
TGTGCCAGCAGCTTAGGACAGGGATATTCACCCCTCCACTTT
CASSLGQGYSPLHF
>NA|TRBD1|14|TRBJ1-4|TRBV14
TGTGCCAGCAGCCAGACAGGGTGGGGTGAAAAACTGTTTTTT
CASSQTGWGEKLFF
>NA|NA|17|TRBJ1-1|TRBV27
TGTGCCAGCAGTTTTACAGGCACGACGATAATGAACACTGAAGCTTTCTTT
CASSFTGTTIMNTEAFF
>once|NA|15|TRBJ2-7|TRBV5-1
TGCGCCAGCAGCTTGGACGGGACAAGTTTCTACGAGCAGTACTTC
CASSLDGTSFYEQYF
>NA|NA|14|TRBJ2-7|TRBV5-1
TGCGCCAGCAGCTTGGGTCCGGAGAACTACGAGCAGTACTTC
CASSLGPENYEQYF
>NA|NA|14|TRBJ1-1|TRBV7-8
TGTGCCAGCAGCTTCCCGGGAGATAACACTGAAGCTTTCTTT
CASSFPGDNTEAFF
>NA|NA|17|TRBJ2-6|TRBV5-6
TGTGCCAGCACCTCCACAGGGATTCTCTCTGGGGCCAACGTCCTGACTTTC
CASTSTGILSGANVLTF
>NA|TRBD2|13|TRBJ2-1|TRBV30
TGTGCCTGGAGTGTGGCTAGCGGCCTTGAGCAGTTCTTC
CAWSVASGLEQFF
>NA|TRBD1|14|TRBJ2-2|TRBV6-5
TGTGCCAGTTCTCGGACAGGCGACAGGGGGGAGCTGTTTTTT
CASSRTGDRGELFF
>NA|TRBD1|15|TRBJ1-3|TRBV7-2
TGTGCCAGCAGCCCCCAGACAGGGCTTGGAAACACCATATATTTT
CASSPQTGLGNTIYF
>NA|TRBD1|14|TRBJ2-5|TRBV5-4
TGTGCCAGCAGCTCCGGGACAGCTAAAGAGACCCAGTACTTC
CASSSGTAKETQYF
>once|NA|11|TRBJ2-7|TRBV3-1/TRBV3-2
TGTGCCAGCAGCTACGAGGGAAAGCAGTACTTC
CASSYEGKQYF
>NA|TRBD2|15|TRBJ2-3|TRBV7-6
TGTGCCAGCAGTCGACTAGCGGGGGGGTCAGATACGCAGTATTTT
CASSRLAGGSDTQYF
>once|NA|13|TRBJ2-1|TRBV11-2
TGTGCCAGCAGCATGGGACTGGACAATGAGCAGTTCTTC
CASSMGLDNEQFF
>NA|TRBD1|14|TRBJ2-3|TRBV5-1
TGCGCCAGCAGCAGAACAGGGGGCGCAGATACGCAGTATTTT
CASSRTGGADTQYF
>once|TRBD1|12|TRBJ2-7|TRBV5-6
TGTGCCAGCAGCTCAGGGGGCTACGAGCAGTACTTC
CASSSGGYEQYF
>NA|TRBD1|14|TRBJ2-7|TRBV3-1/TRBV3-2
TGTGCCAGCAGCCAGGGGACAGGGGCCTACGAGCAGTACTTC
CASSQGTGAYEQYF